Listed below are T cell receptor beta chains from one sample, sequenced in a study of cytomegalovirus exposure and HLA in healthy donors. TCRdb keeps only in-frame clones here, not all; method: immunoSEQ multiplex PCR. The listing contains over 150,000 clones. Source material: PBMCs. These receptors were obtained from a boy younger than 18 in good health and CMV-seronegative. Both conserved end residues are part of each CDR3. A D gene is named only where the DNA matches it firmly.

TRBJ2-7	.	TRBV7-9	CASSSRDKYEQYF	TGTGCCAGCAGCTCCCGGGACAAATACGAGCAGTACTTC
TRBJ2-5	TRBD2	TRBV20-1	CSGAGQETQYF	TGCAGTGGAGCGGGGCAAGAGACCCAGTACTTC
TRBJ1-4	TRBD1	TRBV5-3	CARSKGPGTGMRILGKLFF	TGTGCCAGAAGCAAGGGTCCCGGGACAGGGATGAGGATTTTAGGAAAACTGTTTTTT
TRBJ2-7	.	TRBV11-2	CASSLVPLGQYF	TGTGCCAGCAGCTTAGTTCCCCTAGGGCAGTACTTC
TRBJ2-7	.	TRBV28	CASSFGRTAIYEQYF	TGTGCCAGCAGTTTTGGGCGGACAGCCATATACGAGCAGTACTTC
TRBJ2-5	.	TRBV7-3	CASSPTGEVETQYF	TGTGCCAGCAGCCCTACAGGGGAGGTAGAGACCCAGTACTTC
TRBJ2-1	TRBD1	TRBV6-4	CASSDTGTGGNEQFF	TGTGCCAGCAGTGACACCGGGACAGGGGGCAATGAGCAGTTCTTC
TRBJ2-5	TRBD1	TRBV5-1	CASSSGPGQQETQYF	TGCGCCAGCAGTTCCGGTCCGGGACAGCAAGAGACCCAGTACTTC
TRBJ2-3	TRBD2	TRBV7-2	CASSPGGSGGDRSTQYF	TGTGCCAGCAGCCCCGGGGGTAGCGGGGGGGATCGAAGTACGCAGTATTTT
TRBJ2-1	TRBD2	TRBV7-3	CASSFSSGGLNEQFF	TGTGCCAGCAGCTTCTCTAGCGGGGGTTTGAATGAGCAGTTCTTC
TRBJ2-5	.	TRBV19	CASQLQGKETQYF	TGTGCCAGTCAATTACAGGGAAAAGAGACCCAGTACTTC
TRBJ1-1	.	TRBV7-2	CASSFSVEGTEAFF	TGTGCCAGCAGCTTTTCGGTTGAGGGCACTGAAGCTTTCTTT
TRBJ1-3	TRBD1	TRBV2	CATGQGNGNTIYF	TGTGCCACCGGACAGGGGAATGGAAACACCATATATTTT
TRBJ2-1	.	TRBV21-1	CASSKGRFF	TGTGCCAGCAGTAAAGGTCGGTTCTTC
TRBJ1-2	TRBD1	TRBV9	CASSEGIRTGGDGAYGYTF	TGTGCCAGCAGCGAGGGAATCCGGACAGGCGGGGACGGGGCCTATGGCTACACCTTC
TRBJ2-1	.	TRBV19	CASSFTSPTYNEQFF	TGTGCCAGTAGTTTTACTAGCCCCACCTACAATGAGCAGTTCTTC
TRBJ2-2	TRBD1	TRBV11-2	CASSRSGQAFTGELFF	TGTGCCAGCAGCCGCTCGGGACAGGCATTCACCGGGGAGCTGTTTTTT
TRBJ1-3	TRBD1	TRBV5-4	CASSSDRGHTIYF	TGTGCCAGCAGCTCTGACAGGGGGCACACCATATATTTT
TRBJ2-2	.	TRBV6-6	CASSYVTVTSTGELFF	TGTGCCAGCAGTTACGTGACGGTGACTAGCACCGGGGAGCTGTTTTTT
TRBJ2-3	TRBD1	TRBV5-4	CASSFTGAYTDTQYF	TGTGCCAGCAGCTTTACAGGGGCGTACACAGATACGCAGTATTTT
TRBJ1-3	.	TRBV9	CASSLRGADSGNTIYF	TGTGCCAGCAGCCTCCGGGGGGCTGACTCTGGAAACACCATATATTTT
TRBJ2-7	.	TRBV9	CASSLSGQSSYEQYF	TGTGCCAGCAGCCTTTCAGGACAGAGCTCCTACGAGCAGTACTTC
TRBJ2-7	TRBD2	TRBV5-1	CASSLHPSGSSYEQYF	TGCGCCAGCAGCTTGCACCCCAGCGGGAGCTCCTACGAGCAGTACTTC
TRBJ2-3	.	TRBV7-7	CASSSTGVADTQYF	TGTGCCAGCAGCTCAACGGGGGTGGCAGATACGCAGTATTTT
TRBJ2-5	TRBD1	TRBV5-1	CASSSGTGRETQYF	TGCGCCAGCAGCTCCGGGACAGGGAGGGAGACCCAGTACTTC
TRBJ1-4	.	TRBV5-8	CASSLDRGNEKLFF	TGTGCCAGCAGCTTAGACCGGGGGAATGAAAAACTGTTTTTT
TRBJ1-1	.	TRBV5-4	CASSLAPGLNTEAFF	TGTGCCAGCAGCTTGGCCCCAGGATTGAACACTGAAGCTTTCTTT
TRBJ2-3	TRBD2	TRBV7-3	CASSPGTSGAADTQYF	TGTGCCAGCAGCCCCGGGACTAGCGGGGCGGCAGATACGCAGTATTTT
TRBJ1-5	.	TRBV5-6	CASSSSGRGDNQPQHF	TGTGCCAGCAGCTCGTCGGGGAGAGGAGACAATCAGCCCCAGCATTTT
TRBJ2-7	.	TRBV10-2	CASSESTEQYF	TGCGCCAGCAGTGAGAGTACAGAGCAGTACTTC
TRBJ1-2	.	TRBV4-1	CASSQDVPFGGYTF	TGCGCCAGCAGCCAAGATGTTCCCTTCGGTGGCTACACCTTC
TRBJ2-3	TRBD1	TRBV4-1	CASSPQTGDTQYF	TGCGCCAGCAGCCCGCAGACAGGGGATACGCAGTATTTT
TRBJ2-3	TRBD2	TRBV30	CAWSASRLAGSTDTQYF	TGTGCCTGGAGTGCGTCCAGACTAGCGGGATCTACAGATACGCAGTATTTT